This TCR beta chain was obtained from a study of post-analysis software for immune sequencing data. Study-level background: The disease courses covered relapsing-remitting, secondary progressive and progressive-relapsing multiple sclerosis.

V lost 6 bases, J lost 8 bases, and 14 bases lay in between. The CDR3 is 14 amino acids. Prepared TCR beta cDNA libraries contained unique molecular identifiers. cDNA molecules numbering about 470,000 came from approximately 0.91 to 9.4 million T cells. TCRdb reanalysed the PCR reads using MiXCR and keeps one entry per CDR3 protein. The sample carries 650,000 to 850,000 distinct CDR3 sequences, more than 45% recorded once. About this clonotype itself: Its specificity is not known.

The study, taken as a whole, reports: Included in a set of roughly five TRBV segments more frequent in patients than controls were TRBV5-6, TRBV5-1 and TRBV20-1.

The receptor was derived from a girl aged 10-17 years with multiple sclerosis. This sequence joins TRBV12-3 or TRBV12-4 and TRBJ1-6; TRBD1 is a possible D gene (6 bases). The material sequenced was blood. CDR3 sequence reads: CASRPTGRDSPLHF. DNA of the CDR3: TGTGCCAGCAGACCTACAGGGCGGGATTCACCCCTCCACTTT.